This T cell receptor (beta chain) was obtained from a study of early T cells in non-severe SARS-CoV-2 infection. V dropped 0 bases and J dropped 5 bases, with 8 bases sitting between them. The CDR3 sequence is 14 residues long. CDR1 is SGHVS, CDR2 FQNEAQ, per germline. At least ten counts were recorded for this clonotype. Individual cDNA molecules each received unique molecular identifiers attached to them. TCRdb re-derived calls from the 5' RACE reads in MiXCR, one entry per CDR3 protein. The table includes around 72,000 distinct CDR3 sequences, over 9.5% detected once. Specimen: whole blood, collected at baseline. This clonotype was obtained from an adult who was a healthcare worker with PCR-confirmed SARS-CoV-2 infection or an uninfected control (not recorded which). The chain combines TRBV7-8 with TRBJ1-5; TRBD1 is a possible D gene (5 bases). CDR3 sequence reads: CASSLALGDQPQHF. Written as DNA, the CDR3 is TGTGCCAGCAGCTTAGCTCTAGGGGATCAGCCCCAGCATTTT. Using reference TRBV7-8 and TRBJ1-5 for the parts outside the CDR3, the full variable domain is GAGVSQSPRYKVAKRGQDVALRCDPISGHVSLFWYQQALGQGPEFLTYFQNEAQLDKSGLPSDRFFAERPEGSVSTLKIQRTQQEDSAVYLCASSLALGDQPQHFGDGTRLSIL.